This T cell receptor beta chain was identified during a study of T cells after yellow fever vaccination. The CDR3 length is 12 residues. Between the trimmed V and J ends, which lost 7 bases and 9 bases, there was a span of 16 bases. TCRdb fed the 5' RACE reads into MiXCR, producing one record per CDR3 protein. The sample has 400,000 to 450,000 distinct CDR3 sequences, about 17% seen once. The chain carries TRBV12-3 or TRBV12-4 and TRBJ2-7; TRBD1 is a possible D gene (5 bases). The sequences come from PBMCs, collected before the yellow fever booster vaccination. This receptor was identified in a man younger than 30 who received the YFV17D yellow fever vaccine. The CDR3 region is CASTKGQGWQYF. The CDR3 region has the DNA TGTGCCAGCACAAAGGGCCAGGGATGGCAGTACTTC.